Below, 26 T cell receptor beta chains from the same sample are listed, as sequenced in a study of cytomegalovirus exposure and HLA in healthy donors. Data came from immunoSEQ multiplex PCR; TCRdb stores just in-frame clones and leaves some out. The data contain more than 45,000 clones, about 91% of them singletons. The source material was PBMCs. Receptor source: a woman aged 18-35 years in good health and CMV-seronegative.

This clone occurred a few times. The chain recombines TRBV9 with TRBJ1-2; possible D gene TRBD1, 6 bases. This CDR3 has 15 residues. Trimming stripped 0 bases from V and 6 bases from J, with 15 bases between. Germline CDR1 reads SGDLS; CDR2 reads YYNGEE. CDR3 nucleotides: TGTGCCAGCAGCGTAGCAGGGGTCAGAGGGCATGGCTACACCTTC. Protein sequence: CASSVAGVRGHGYTF.

The CDR3 bases are TGTGCCATCAGTCCTGGGCGTATGGGCAATGAGCAGTTCTTC. It codes for CAISPGRMGNEQFF. V usage is TRBV10-3 and J usage is TRBJ2-1; D is undetermined. Trimming pared 5 bases from V and 6 bases from J, leaving 14 bases between. In germline, CDR1 is ENHRY, CDR2 SYGVKD. The CDR3 contains 14 residues.

The gene calls are TRBV29-1 and TRBJ2-7, with 8 bases lining up with TRBD2. The CDR3 is 13 residues long. Trimming cost V 6 bases and J 1 base; bases outside gene matches: 5. Germline values: CDR1 SQVTM, CDR2 ANQGSEA. CDR3 nucleotides: TGCAGCGTAGGCGCGGGGGGTTCCTACGAGCAGTACTTC. It yields the protein CSVGAGGSYEQYF.

The rearrangement links TRBV6-6 to TRBJ1-2; 9 nucleotides line up with TRBD1. The V and J ends lost 5 bases and 7 bases, in that order; junction bases with no gene match: 11. Germline V gives CDR1 MNHNY, CDR2 SVGAGI (reference sequence). This CDR3 comprises 15 residues. CDR3 bases: TGTGCCAGCAGTGGGTGGACAGGGGAGGGTGCTGGCTACACCTTC. As protein: CASSGWTGEGAGYTF.

This chain's CDR3 is CASSPAGSADTQYF. DNA of the CDR3: TGTGCCAGCAGCCCTGCAGGGTCGGCAGATACGCAGTATTTT. V gene TRBV9 combines with J gene TRBJ2-3; weak D call: TRBD1 (5 bases). With 4 bases removed from V and 4 bases from J, the gap between germline ends came to 13 bases. Per the germline V gene, CDR1 is SGDLS and CDR2 is YYNGEE. This CDR3 has 14 residues.

This rearrangement joins TRBV13 to TRBJ2-3; 7 nucleotides match TRBD2. CDR1 is PRHDT, CDR2 FYEKMQ, per germline (reference sequence). The CDR3 spans 14 residues. The V segment lost 5 bases and the J segment 2 bases; nucleotides outside the gene matches: 4. This CDR3 is CASSGSGYTDTQYF. The CDR3 DNA is TGTGCCAGCAGCGGTAGCGGGTACACAGATACGCAGTATTTT.

This sequence joins TRBV7-9 and TRBJ1-1; D not certain. Germline assignment: CDR1 SEHNR and CDR2 FQNEAQ (reference sequence). Between the trimmed V and J ends, which lost 6 bases and 8 bases, there was a span of 7 bases. CDR3 length: 10 residues. Here the CDR3 DNA reads TGTGCCAGCAGGGGGAGAGAAGCTTTCTTT. The encoded protein is CASRGREAFF.

This chain connects TRBV7-9 to TRBJ1-1, with a weak D call TRBD1 (6 bases). The CDR3 consists of 14 residues. Germline V gene lookup returns CDR1 SEHNR and CDR2 FQNEAQ (reference sequence). V lost 5 bases and J 1 base, leaving 11 bases between the germline ends. In DNA, the CDR3 is TGTGCCAGCAGCACGAACAGGGAGAACACTGAAGCTTTCTTT. It encodes CASSTNRENTEAFF.

DNA for the CDR3: TGCGCCAGCAGCCAAGATCTGGGACTAGCGGGGCGTACTAGCACAGATACGCAGTATTTT. Its translation: CASSQDLGLAGRTSTDTQYF. The chain joins TRBV4-3 to TRBJ2-3, with 13 bases aligning to TRBD2. CDR1 is LGHNA, CDR2 YSLEER, per germline. There are 20 residues in the CDR3. V lost 0 bases and J lost 0; bases outside the gene matches: 9.

This chain uses TRBV4-1 with TRBJ2-7, with 10 positions matching TRBD1. CDR1 and CDR2 (germline): MGHRA, YSYEKL. The CDR3 spans 16 residues. J was trimmed by 4 bases and V by 0 bases; bases with no gene match: 6. The CDR3: CASSQERRDRGYEQYF. CDR3 nucleotide sequence: TGCGCCAGCAGCCAAGAGAGAAGGGACAGGGGTTACGAGCAGTACTTC.

The genes are TRBV28 and TRBJ2-4; no clear D. The CDR3 covers 15 residues. CDR1 and CDR2 from the germline V gene are MDHEN and SYDVKM. Trimming stripped 5 bases from V and 4 bases from J, with 15 bases between. Written as DNA, the CDR3 is TGTGCCAGCAGTCAGACAACCTTCCCAAAAAACATTCAGTACTTC. Protein product: CASSQTTFPKNIQYF.

The chain recombines TRBV7-9 with TRBJ1-4; D is uncertain. Germline V gene lookup returns CDR1 SEHNR and CDR2 FQNEAQ (reference sequence). The CDR3 contains 16 residues. The V end lost 4 bases, the J end lost 7 bases, and 19 bases lay between the germline ends. DNA for the CDR3: TGTGCCAGCAGCTCCCGGGAGGATGGAGTAGCTGAAAAACTGTTTTTT. This translates into CASSSREDGVAEKLFF.

The V gene is TRBV13, the J gene TRBJ1-1, with 9 bases lining up with TRBD1. The CDR3 is 13 residues long. Trimming removed 3 bases from V and 11 bases from J; junction bases left unmatched: 7. The germline V gene has CDR1 PRHDT and CDR2 FYEKMQ (reference sequence). CDR3 nucleotides: TGTGCCAGCAGCTTCAACAGGGGGCGGAGGGCTTTCTTT. This gives the protein CASSFNRGRRAFF.

The chain is built from TRBV4-2 and TRBJ2-5, with D possibly TRBD1 on 5 matching bases. The V and J ends lost 0 bases and 5 bases respectively, with 13 bases between them. The CDR3 spans 15 residues. Per the germline V gene, CDR1 is LGHNA and CDR2 is YNFKEQ. CDR3 sequence (DNA): TGTGCCAGCAGCCAAGAAGGTAGGGGTCGGGAGACCCAGTACTTC. Encoded protein: CASSQEGRGRETQYF.

This chain uses TRBV2 with TRBJ1-3; the D is unclear. Trimming pared 7 bases from V and 2 bases from J, leaving 9 bases between. Germline V lookup: CDR1 SNHLY, CDR2 FYNNEI. The CDR3 has 13 amino acids. CDR3 DNA: TGTGCCAGCAACGAGGTCGCTGGAAACACCATATATTTT. Its protein product is CASNEVAGNTIYF.

The genes are TRBV27 and TRBJ1-2; 7 nucleotides line up with TRBD1. V lost 5 bases, J lost 4 bases, and 4 bases stayed unmatched. The germline V gene encodes CDR1 MNHEY and CDR2 SMNVEV (reference sequence). The CDR3 spans 13 residues. DNA of the CDR3: TGTGCCAGCAGTGTGTCAGGGGGCTATGGCTACACCTTC. Translated: CASSVSGGYGYTF.

The chain has TRBV2 and TRBJ2-5; TRBD2 aligns across 15 bases. CDR1 SNHLY and CDR2 FYNNEI come from the germline V gene. The CDR3 has 16 amino acids. J was trimmed by 2 bases and V by 4 bases; bases with no gene match: 2. CDR3 DNA: TGTGCCAGCAGTGTAGGACTAGCGGGAGGGCAAGAGACCCAGTACTTC. Amino acids: CASSVGLAGGQETQYF. Supplemented by reference TRBV2 and TRBJ2-5, the full variable domain reads EPEVTQTPSHQVTQMGQEVILRCVPISNHLYFYWYRQILGQKVEFLVSFYNNEISEKSEIFDDQFSVERPDGSNFTLKIRSTKLEDSAMYFCASSVGLAGGQETQYFGPGTRLLVL.

The V gene is TRBV5-5, the J gene TRBJ2-7; 10 bases align to TRBD1. This CDR3 has 13 amino acids. V gave up 4 bases and J gave up 6 bases; unmatched junction bases: 4. Germline loops: CDR1 SGHKS, CDR2 YYEKEE (reference sequence). The CDR3 loop is CASSLTGGREQYF. The CDR3 region has the DNA TGTGCCAGCAGCCTGACAGGGGGCCGCGAGCAGTACTTC. The full variable domain, in which reference TRBV5-5 and TRBJ2-7 provide the parts outside the CDR3, is DAGVTQSPTHLIKTRGQQVTLRCSPISGHKSVSWYQQVLGQGPQFIFQYYEKEERGRGNFPDRFSARQFPNYSSELNVNALLLGDSALYLCASSLTGGREQYFGPGTRLTVT.

This clone was seen more than once but under ten times. The CDR3 region is CASSEQSNQPQHF. CDR3 in DNA: TGTGCCAGCAGTGAACAGAGCAATCAGCCCCAGCATTTT. The gene calls are TRBV2 and TRBJ1-5; D is unclear. CDR3 length: 13 residues. Per germline, CDR1 SNHLY and CDR2 FYNNEI. The V gene lost 2 bases and the J gene lost 1 base, with 3 bases spanning the gap.

V usage is TRBV29-1 and J usage is TRBJ2-7; tentatively, D is TRBD2 (6 bases). Germline V lookup: CDR1 SQVTM, CDR2 ANQGSEA. Trimming took off 7 bases at V and 6 bases at J, with 13 bases between the two ends. The CDR3 covers 11 residues. The CDR3, as DNA: TGCAGCGCGGTTGCGGAGGGCGAGCAGTACTTC. Protein sequence: CSAVAEGEQYF.

The chain recombines TRBV27 with TRBJ2-3; the D gene is possibly TRBD2 (6 bases). V was cut by 6 bases and J by 6 bases, with 13 bases left in between. The CDR3 contains 13 residues. Germline V gives CDR1 MNHEY, CDR2 SMNVEV (reference sequence). Written as DNA, the CDR3 is TGTGCCAGCAGATTAGCTGGAGGGGATACGCAGTATTTT. Translating it yields CASRLAGGDTQYF.

This chain joins TRBV27 and TRBJ2-3; 13 positions match TRBD2. V lost 6 bases, J lost 2 bases, and 2 bases stayed unmatched. The CDR3 spans 15 residues. Per the germline V gene, CDR1 is MNHEY and CDR2 is SMNVEV (reference sequence). The CDR3 region is CASSGLAGVTDTQYF. CDR3 coding DNA: TGTGCCAGCAGCGGACTAGCGGGAGTCACAGATACGCAGTATTTT.

This sequence joins TRBV18 and TRBJ1-6, with D possibly being TRBD1 (5 bases). Germline V lookup: CDR1 KGHSH, CDR2 LQKENI. V gave up 1 base and J gave up 0 bases, with 10 bases separating them. The CDR3 spans 17 residues. CDR3 sequence reads: CASSPQEGSSYNSPLHF. In DNA, the CDR3 is TGTGCCAGCTCACCACAGGAGGGGAGCTCCTATAATTCACCCCTCCACTTT. Using reference TRBV18 and TRBJ1-6 for the parts outside the CDR3, the full variable domain is NAGVMQNPRHLVRRRGQEARLRCSPMKGHSHVYWYRQLPEEGLKFMVYLQKENIIDESGMPKERFSAEFPKEGPSILRIQQVVRGDSAAYFCASSPQEGSSYNSPLHFGNGTRLTVT.

The chain uses TRBV6-1 and TRBJ1-6; D not resolved. The CDR3 contains 16 residues. V was clipped by 2 bases and J by 6 bases, with 14 bases between them. Germline CDR1 and CDR2: MNHNS and SASEGT. CDR3 nucleotide sequence: TGTGCCAGCAGTGAACCTCCTGCGGGAGGTAATTCACCCCTCCACTTT. Translation: CASSEPPAGGNSPLHF.

The chain uses TRBV7-9 and TRBJ2-1; 11 bases are shared with TRBD1. This CDR3 region has 16 residues. Germline CDR1 and CDR2: SEHNR and FQNEAQ (reference sequence). After removal of 5 bases from V and 5 bases from J, the junction contained 8 bases not matched to a gene. CDR3 coding DNA: TGTGCCAGCAGCCCATGGTGGGACAGGGGGGACAATGAGCAGTTCTTC. Residues: CASSPWWDRGDNEQFF. The full variable domain, completed using reference TRBV7-9 and TRBJ2-1, is DTGVSQNPRHKITKRGQNVTFRCDPISEHNRLYWYRQTLGQGPEFLTYFQNEAQLEKSRLLSDRFSAERPKGSFSTLEIQRTEQGDSAMYLCASSPWWDRGDNEQFFGPGTRLTVL.

The rearrangement links TRBV7-9 to TRBJ2-5, with 11 bases that match TRBD2. The V and J ends lost 4 bases and 5 bases, in that order; junction bases with no gene match: 9. Germline values: CDR1 SEHNR, CDR2 FQNEAQ (reference sequence). This CDR3 has 16 amino acids. The CDR3 DNA is TGTGCCAGCAGCTCAGGGACTAGCGGCGAGGGGGAGACCCAGTACTTC. Its translation is CASSSGTSGEGETQYF.